This TCR beta chain was obtained from a study of blood T cell repertoires in COVID-19. Germline CDR1 is SEHNR and CDR2 is FQNEAQ (reference sequence). CDR3 size: 15 residues. Trimming cost V 0 bases and J 6 bases, with 15 bases left between them. TCRdb's table, derived via immunoSEQ multiplex PCR, lists solely in-frame clones and lacks some. The table lists roughly 170,000 clones, under 85% of them singletons. This clone was seen once. The clonotype originates from a man over 45 who had recovered from COVID-19. Sequenced material: PBMCs or T cells enriched from blood (not recorded which). The chain recombines TRBV7-9 with TRBJ2-7; TRBD1 is a possible D gene (5 bases). CDR3 sequence: CASSLAGLGRAEQYF. The CDR3 DNA reads TGTGCCAGCAGCTTAGCCGGCCTCGGCAGGGCCGAGCAGTACTTC.